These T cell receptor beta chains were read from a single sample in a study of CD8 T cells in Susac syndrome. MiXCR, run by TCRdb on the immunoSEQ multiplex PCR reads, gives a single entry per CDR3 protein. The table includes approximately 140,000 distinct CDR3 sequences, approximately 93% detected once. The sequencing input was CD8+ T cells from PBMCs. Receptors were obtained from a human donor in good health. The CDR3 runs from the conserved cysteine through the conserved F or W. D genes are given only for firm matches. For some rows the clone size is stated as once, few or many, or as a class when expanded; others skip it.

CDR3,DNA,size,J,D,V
CASSSVSYEQYF,TGTGCCAGCAGTTCGGTCTCCTACGAGCAGTACTTC,few,TRBJ2-7,.,TRBV27
CASSERAVTGELFF,TGTGCCAGCAGTGAACGGGCGGTGACCGGGGAGCTGTTTTTT,.,TRBJ2-2,.,TRBV6-1
CASSYRGRPYEQYF,TGTGCCAGCAGCTACAGGGGGAGGCCCTACGAGCAGTACTTC,once,TRBJ2-7,TRBD1,TRBV27
CSVPRGGFYGYTF,TGCAGCGTTCCCAGGGGAGGATTCTATGGCTACACCTTC,.,TRBJ1-2,.,TRBV29-1
CASISSGGEKYF,TGTGCCAGCATCTCCTCGGGGGGGGAGAAGTACTTC,.,TRBJ2-5,TRBD2,TRBV7-9
CASSLLGLAGGHGTREQYF,TGTGCCAGCAGCTTATTGGGGCTAGCGGGAGGACACGGGACAAGGGAGCAGTACTTC,.,TRBJ2-7,TRBD2,TRBV7-2
CAWSGAGPDEQYF,TGTGCCTGGAGTGGGGCAGGGCCCGACGAGCAGTACTTC,.,TRBJ2-7,.,TRBV30
CASSSRGTGIHEQYF,TGTGCCAGCAGCTCCCGTGGGACAGGGATCCACGAGCAGTACTTC,.,TRBJ2-7,TRBD1,TRBV27
CASSQDGTQETQYF,TGCGCCAGCAGCCAAGACGGGACTCAAGAGACCCAGTACTTC,.,TRBJ2-5,.,TRBV4-3
CASSRGARGRDEQYF,TGCGCCAGCAGCCGCGGAGCGCGGGGTCGGGACGAGCAGTACTTC,.,TRBJ2-7,.,TRBV4-3
CSVEGPGELFF,TGCAGCGTTGAGGGGCCCGGGGAGCTGTTTTTT,.,TRBJ2-2,.,TRBV29-1
CASSPRTDTDTQYF,TGTGCCAGCAGCCCCCGGACAGACACAGATACGCAGTATTTT,.,TRBJ2-3,.,TRBV9
CATSDGYEQFF,TGTGCCACCAGTGACGGGTATGAGCAGTTCTTC,.,TRBJ2-1,.,TRBV24-1
CSVRQYNANEQYF,TGCAGCGTTCGACAGTACAATGCCAACGAGCAGTACTTC,.,TRBJ2-7,.,TRBV29-1
CASSPTRTGVYEQYF,TGTGCCAGCAGCCCAACAAGGACAGGAGTCTACGAGCAGTACTTC,.,TRBJ2-7,TRBD1,TRBV11-1
CASSKGQGNTEAFF,TGTGCCAGTAGTAAGGGACAGGGGAACACTGAAGCTTTCTTT,.,TRBJ1-1,TRBD1,TRBV19
CASSPGGDGYTF,TGTGCCAGCAGTCCAGGGGGTGATGGCTACACCTTC,.,TRBJ1-2,TRBD1,TRBV27
CASSPTGWRENSYNEQFF,TGTGCCAGCAGCCCGACCGGATGGCGGGAGAACTCCTACAATGAGCAGTTCTTC,.,TRBJ2-1,TRBD2,TRBV7-9
CASSAQDDYEQYF,TGTGCCAGCAGCGCCCAGGATGATTACGAGCAGTACTTC,.,TRBJ2-7,.,TRBV9
CSVETLAVFTDTQYF,TGCAGCGTTGAGACCCTAGCGGTGTTTACAGATACGCAGTATTTT,.,TRBJ2-3,TRBD2,TRBV29-1
CASSYSTGQSSYNEQFF,TGTGCCAGCAGTTACTCGACGGGACAGAGCTCCTACAATGAGCAGTTCTTC,.,TRBJ2-1,TRBD1,TRBV6-2/TRBV6-3
CASRTMTGSTDTQYF,TGTGCCAGCAGAACAATGACAGGCAGCACAGATACGCAGTATTTT,.,TRBJ2-3,.,TRBV2
CAWSVLGTEAFF,TGTGCCTGGAGTGTACTGGGAACTGAAGCTTTCTTT,.,TRBJ1-1,.,TRBV30
CASTSGQGNHEQYF,TGTGCCAGCACCTCGGGACAGGGGAACCACGAGCAGTACTTC,.,TRBJ2-7,TRBD1,TRBV27
CASSFGTGGDQPQHF,TGCGCCAGCAGCTTCGGGACAGGGGGCGATCAGCCCCAGCATTTT,.,TRBJ1-5,TRBD1,TRBV5-1
CASSLGQLNEKLFF,TGTGCCAGCAGCTTAGGACAACTTAATGAAAAACTGTTTTTT,.,TRBJ1-4,.,TRBV7-2
CASSIEDTFSYEQYF,TGTGCCAGTAGTATTGAGGACACGTTCTCCTACGAGCAGTACTTC,.,TRBJ2-7,.,TRBV19
CASSLFPPGETQYF,TGTGCCAGCAGCTTATTCCCCCCTGGGGAGACCCAGTACTTC,.,TRBJ2-5,.,TRBV13
CASSEYMGGTFNTEAFF,TGTGCCAGCAGCGAGTACATGGGTGGGACTTTTAACACTGAAGCCTTCTTT,.,TRBJ1-1,.,TRBV9
CASSSSTGGSGANVLTF,TGTGCCAGCAGCTCCTCGACAGGGGGCTCTGGGGCCAACGTCCTGACTTTC,.,TRBJ2-6,TRBD1,TRBV7-9
CASRTYTSGYSYNEQFF,TGTGCCAGCAGAACCTATACTAGCGGCTACTCCTACAATGAGCAGTTCTTC,.,TRBJ2-1,TRBD2,TRBV12-3/TRBV12-4
CASSPKQGPTYGYTF,TGTGCCAGCAGCCCCAAGCAGGGCCCCACATATGGCTACACCTTC,once,TRBJ1-2,.,TRBV6-5
CASSSRTSGIGEQFF,TGTGCCAGCAGTTCCCGGACTAGCGGGATTGGGGAGCAGTTCTTC,.,TRBJ2-1,TRBD2,TRBV28
CASSPLAATFYEQYF,TGTGCCAGTAGTCCGCTAGCGGCGACCTTTTACGAGCAGTACTTC,.,TRBJ2-7,TRBD2,TRBV19
CATSRDPGTYEQYF,TGTGCCACCAGCAGAGATCCAGGGACCTACGAGCAGTACTTC,.,TRBJ2-7,.,TRBV15
CASSPGTSAYEQYF,TGTGCCAGCAGCCCCGGGACTAGCGCCTACGAGCAGTACTTC,.,TRBJ2-7,TRBD2,TRBV4-2
CASSVAAGLFREQFF,TGTGCCAGCAGTGTGGCCGCGGGATTGTTCAGGGAGCAGTTCTTC,.,TRBJ2-1,.,TRBV2
CASSVAGSGSQETQYF,TGTGCCAGCAGCGTAGCGGGTAGCGGGAGTCAAGAGACCCAGTACTTC,.,TRBJ2-5,TRBD2,TRBV9
CSVEDLIGLSYNEQFF,TGCAGCGTTGAAGATCTTATAGGGCTGTCCTACAATGAGCAGTTCTTC,.,TRBJ2-1,.,TRBV29-1
CAWSGGLGNTGELFF,TGTGCCTGGAGCGGGGGACTAGGCAACACCGGGGAGCTGTTTTTT,once,TRBJ2-2,TRBD2,TRBV30
CTQYFPPRAGTRCCEQYF,TGCACCCAATACTTTCCGCCGCGCGCCGGGACTAGGTGTTGCGAGCAGTACTTC,.,TRBJ2-7,TRBD2,TRBV29-1
CASSLSPLGDTQYF,TGTGCCAGCAGTTTATCCCCGCTGGGGGATACGCAGTATTTT,.,TRBJ2-3,.,TRBV27
CASSFGFEQYF,TGTGCCAGCAGCTTCGGATTCGAGCAGTACTTC,.,TRBJ2-7,.,TRBV7-2
CASFAAYNEQFF,TGTGCCAGCTTCGCGGCCTACAATGAGCAGTTCTTC,.,TRBJ2-1,.,TRBV2
CASSGPGLDEQYF,TGTGCCAGCAGCGGCCCCGGGCTTGACGAGCAGTACTTC,.,TRBJ2-7,.,TRBV5-4
CASSPLRGNAYEQYF,TGCGCCAGCAGCCCCTTGAGGGGTAATGCCTACGAGCAGTACTTC,.,TRBJ2-7,.,TRBV4-3
CATSRGPMGFF,TGTGCCACCAGCAGGGGGCCCATGGGGTTCTTC,.,TRBJ2-1,.,TRBV15
CSVEVKLHEKLFF,TGCAGCGTTGAAGTGAAGCTCCATGAAAAACTGTTTTTT,.,TRBJ1-4,.,TRBV29-1
CASSNEGQGEQEPQHF,TGTGCCAGCAGCAACGAGGGACAGGGGGAACAAGAGCCCCAGCATTTT,.,TRBJ1-5,TRBD1,TRBV7-9
CAWSVALVNTEAFF,TGTGCCTGGAGTGTAGCTTTAGTGAACACTGAAGCTTTCTTT,.,TRBJ1-1,.,TRBV30
CATSPWGLHRDTEAFF,TGTGCCACCAGCCCCTGGGGCCTCCACCGGGACACTGAAGCTTTCTTT,.,TRBJ1-1,.,TRBV15
CASRYGNYGYTF,TGTGCCAGCCGGTATGGAAACTATGGCTACACCTTC,.,TRBJ1-2,.,TRBV25-1
CASSVAGDEQFF,TGTGCCAGCAGCGTAGCGGGAGATGAGCAGTTCTTC,few,TRBJ2-1,.,TRBV9